This T cell receptor beta chain was identified in a study of T cell repertoires in cytomegalovirus infection. Study at large: Epitope selection comprised recently identified HLA-C-restricted CMV epitopes and well-studied HLA-B-restricted CMV epitopes. Points from the study as a whole: Predominance within the ex vivo response was attributable to HLA-C-restricted CMV-specific TCR beta clonotypes.

In the case of this clonotype: Its antigen is unknown.

V dropped 6 bases and J dropped 2; count of bases not matched to a gene: 11. The CDR3 contains 17 residues. The germline V gene has CDR1 MNHNY and CDR2 SVGAGI (reference sequence). TCRdb called the reads again in MiXCR, with one record for every CDR3 protein. The sample holds some 940,000 distinct CDR3 sequences, around 32% seen once. The source is a human donor in good health (CMV status not recorded). Some clones in this sample may be carry-over from other donors' samples. Here the sequenced sample was cultured CD8+ T cells from PBMCs, taken from culture after CMV antigen stimulation. V gene TRBV6-6 combines with J gene TRBJ2-2; TRBD2 matches 8 bases. Here the CDR3 reads CASSPEISGVNTGELFF. The CDR3 DNA reads TGTGCCAGCAGCCCCGAGATTAGCGGGGTTAACACCGGGGAGCTGTTTTTT.